The 14 T cell receptor beta chains presented below share a single source sample, sequenced in a study of T-cell memory formation after mild COVID-19. Using its own MiXCR run on the 5' RACE reads, TCRdb lists one record per CDR3 protein. This table has a few hundred thousand distinct CDR3 sequences, around 15% appearing once. Sequenced: PBMCs or a T cell subset sorted from them (not recorded which). The receptors here all came from a man younger than 35 who had mild COVID-19 (a few samples of this study predate the infection). Cell type and time point are not known.

This chain links TRBV19 with TRBJ2-1; D uncertain. Trimming took off 0 bases at V and 2 bases at J, with 2 bases between the two ends. CDR3 length equals 13 residues. Germline V CDR1 and CDR2: LNHDA, SQIVND (reference sequence). This CDR3 is CASSIDAYNEQFF. CDR3 bases: TGTGCCAGTAGTATAGACGCCTACAATGAGCAGTTCTTC.

Worth noting for this clonotype: Just one base apart from a much larger clone, this may be a read error. This chain uses TRBV7-2 with TRBJ2-1, with D unclear. The CDR3 runs 11 residues. The germline V gene has CDR1 SGHTA and CDR2 FQGNSA. The V and J ends lost 7 bases and 4 bases respectively, with 5 bases between them. The DNA for the CDR3 is TGTGCCAGCACCCCATACAATGAGCAGTTCTTC. Its translation: CASTPYNEQFF.

The chain uses TRBV7-9 and TRBJ2-7; D is uncertain. CDR1 is SEHNR and CDR2 is FQNEAQ in the germline V gene (reference sequence). This CDR3 has 14 residues. The germline V and J ends were trimmed by 0 bases and 6 bases, with 12 bases remaining between them. CDR3 region: CASSLAGQPREQYF. The CDR3 coding sequence is TGTGCCAGCAGCTTAGCGGGCCAGCCACGCGAGCAGTACTTC.

This clonotype was seen repeatedly, ten times or more. V usage is TRBV7-3 and J usage is TRBJ2-3; 7 positions agree with TRBD2. With V trimmed by 0 bases and J by 1 base, 1 base remained unmatched. The CDR3 runs 15 residues. CDR1 and CDR2 (germline): SGHTA, FQGTGA. As DNA, the CDR3 is TGTGCCAGCAGCTTAACTAGCGGGCGCACAGATACGCAGTATTTT. Translation: CASSLTSGRTDTQYF. Variable domain in full (rest from reference TRBV7-3 and TRBJ2-3): GAGVSQTPSNKVTEKGKYVELRCDPISGHTALYWYRQSLGQGPEFLIYFQGTGAADDSGLPNDRFFAVRPEGSVSTLKIQRTERGDSAVYLCASSLTSGRTDTQYFGPGTRLTVL.

The chain uses TRBV12-3 or TRBV12-4 and TRBJ2-2; D call uncertain. This CDR3 is 15 amino acids long. V was clipped by 8 bases and J by 4 bases, with 17 bases between them. CDR3 amino acids: CASPSPRNPTGELFF. DNA of the CDR3: TGTGCCAGCCCCTCTCCCAGGAACCCCACCGGGGAGCTGTTTTTT.

This chain connects TRBV20-1 to TRBJ2-3; D is tentatively TRBD1 or TRBD2 (7 bases each). V was trimmed by 1 base and J by 2 bases, leaving 19 bases between them. The CDR3 contains 17 residues. Germline V lookup: CDR1 DFQATT, CDR2 SNEGSKA (reference sequence). The CDR3 spells CSARGRGGRVLTDTQYF. As DNA, the CDR3 is TGCAGTGCTAGAGGCAGGGGGGGCCGGGTACTCACAGATACGCAGTATTTT.

The chain links TRBV18 to TRBJ2-7, with 13 bases matching TRBD2. Germline trimming cut 4 bases from V and 5 bases from J; bases unmatched to any gene: 11. The CDR3 spans 17 residues. The germline gives CDR1 KGHSH, CDR2 LQKENI. CDR3 bases: TGTGCCAGCTCACGAAGCTCCGGGACTAGCGGGGCGCACGAGCAGTACTTC. Residues: CASSRSSGTSGAHEQYF.

This clonotype was counted between two and nine times. The chain has TRBV20-1 and TRBJ1-5, with D unresolved. Germline V lookup: CDR1 DFQATT, CDR2 SNEGSKA (reference sequence). This CDR3 has 14 amino acids. The V end lost 2 bases, the J end lost 5 bases, and 13 bases lay between the germline ends. The CDR3 loop reads CSARYAVGDQPQHF. Here the CDR3 DNA reads TGCAGTGCTAGATACGCTGTTGGGGATCAGCCCCAGCATTTT.

The table lists this clonotype with a few counts. The chain employs TRBV4-1 and TRBJ1-2; TRBD1 agrees at 7 bases. The CDR3 is 16 amino acids. V gave up 2 bases and J gave up 4 bases; unmatched junction bases: 10. Per germline, CDR1 MGHRA and CDR2 YSYEKL. The CDR3 reads CASSQPEPDRVYGYTF. Written as DNA, the CDR3 is TGCGCCAGCAGCCAACCGGAACCAGACAGGGTCTATGGCTACACCTTC.

This clonotype has ten or more counts. The rearrangement uses TRBV25-1 and TRBJ1-5, with D hard to call. This CDR3 has 14 residues. Trimming removed 2 bases at V and 1 base at J, with 6 bases between. Germline CDR1 reads MGHDK; CDR2 reads SYGVNS. The CDR3 DNA is TGTGCCAGCAGTGAAACAGACAGCAATCAGCCCCAGCATTTT. It specifies CASSETDSNQPQHF.

The chain links TRBV5-1 to TRBJ2-2, with no clear D. Trimming left V 3 bases short and J 7 bases short, with 13 bases between. The CDR3 contains 14 residues. Germline CDR1 SGHRS, CDR2 YFSETQ. CDR3 sequence reads: CASSSILKGGELFF. For the CDR3, the DNA is TGCGCCAGCAGCTCCATATTGAAGGGCGGGGAGCTGTTTTTT.

The gene calls are TRBV10-2 and TRBJ1-5; no clear D gene. The germline V and J ends were trimmed by 0 bases and 7 bases, with 7 bases remaining between them. Germline V lookup: CDR1 WSHSY, CDR2 SAAADI. There are 13 residues in the CDR3. In nucleotides, the CDR3 is TGCGCCAGCAGTGAGTCTTGGGAGCAGCCCCAGCATTTT. Amino acids: CASSESWEQPQHF.

J is TRBJ2-3 and V is TRBV24-1; 10 bases fit TRBD1. Per germline, CDR1 KGHDR and CDR2 SFDVKD. Unmatched junction bases numbered 7, after V lost 9 bases and J lost 5 bases. There are 14 residues in the CDR3. The CDR3 is CATGGTGEVDTQYF. CDR3 coding DNA: TGTGCCACCGGAGGGACAGGGGAGGTAGATACGCAGTATTTT.

This clonotype was counted ten times or more. DNA for the CDR3: TGTGCCAGCGGTCCGACAGGGCCCGGGATTGAGCAGTTCTTC. Translation: CASGPTGPGIEQFF. The genes are TRBV12-3 or TRBV12-4 and TRBJ2-1, with 7 bases lining up with TRBD1. The V segment lost 8 bases and the J segment 9 bases; nucleotides outside the gene matches: 13. The CDR3 is 14 amino acids.